The entry below describes one T cell receptor beta chain. The CDR3 has 14 residues. V was pared by 11 bases and J by 3 bases, with 19 bases between. Germline V CDR1 and CDR2: ENHRY, SYGVKD. The data stem from a study of blood T cell repertoires in COVID-19. Study-wide background: COVID-19 samples collected from the United States, Italy and Spain covered acute and convalescent phases. PBMCs, B-cell-depleted T cells, or T cells provided the cDNA or gDNA that made up the material.

In the authors' methods: The assay estimated nucleated cells by amplifying reference gene primers. Using immunoSEQ multiplex PCR, the repertoire was profiled, and TCRdb retains in-frame clones only, with some absent. V and J calls and clone size are given by that table; D and trimming were obtained from the DNA. Found here are around 100,000 clones, 85% to 90% of them singletons; the top ten hold 4.5% to 6%. The sample comprised peripheral blood. This sequence joins TRBV10-3 and TRBJ1-1; a weak D match, TRBD1 (6 bases). The receptor comes from a human donor in a cohort sampled during active COVID-19. CDR3 protein: CAAYRDPMDTEAFF. CDR3 nucleotide sequence: TGTGCCGCCTACAGGGATCCTATGGACACTGAAGCTTTCTTT.